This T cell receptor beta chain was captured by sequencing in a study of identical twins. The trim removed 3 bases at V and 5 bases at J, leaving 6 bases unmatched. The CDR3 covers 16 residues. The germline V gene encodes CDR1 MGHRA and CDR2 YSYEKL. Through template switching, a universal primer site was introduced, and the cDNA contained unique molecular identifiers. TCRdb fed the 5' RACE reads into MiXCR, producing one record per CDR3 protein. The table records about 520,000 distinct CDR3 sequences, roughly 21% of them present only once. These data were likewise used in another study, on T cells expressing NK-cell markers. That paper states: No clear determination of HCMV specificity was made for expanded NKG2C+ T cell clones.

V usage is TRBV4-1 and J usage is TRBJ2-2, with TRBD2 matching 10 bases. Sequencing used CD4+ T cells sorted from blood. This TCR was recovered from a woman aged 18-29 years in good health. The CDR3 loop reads CASSHPSGSWTGELFF. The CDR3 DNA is TGCGCCAGCAGCCACCCTAGCGGGAGCTGGACCGGGGAGCTGTTTTTT.